What follows are 30 T cell receptor beta chains derived from one specimen sequenced in a study of patients and donors after allogeneic stem cell transplantation. TCRdb reprocessed the RT-PCR reads via MiXCR and lists one record per CDR3 protein. The sample shows some 880,000 distinct CDR3 sequences, roughly 18% of them seen only once. Sequencing was carried out using blood, either unsorted or a sorted T cell fraction (not recorded which). Every receptor here comes from a human donor who was either an allogeneic HSCT recipient or a stem cell or donor lymphocyte infusion donor (not recorded which). It is not recorded whose cells these are; they may come from a transplant donor.

This clonotype was seen a handful of times. The rearrangement links TRBV20-1 to TRBJ1-1; D ambiguous. This CDR3 contains 15 residues. The V gene's germline CDR1 is DFQATT and CDR2 SNEGSKA (reference sequence). The V gene lost 0 bases and the J gene lost 10 bases, with 21 bases spanning the gap. The CDR3 nucleotides are TGCAGTGCTAGAGATCTGCGCAGTTCTCCACAACGAGCTTTCTTT. The encoded protein is CSARDLRSSPQRAFF.

This clonotype has a count of ten or more. The gene calls are TRBV3-1 and TRBJ2-7; D is possibly TRBD2 (6 bases). The CDR3 has 14 residues. CDR1 and CDR2 (germline): LGHDT, YNNKEL (reference sequence). Trimming took 9 bases from V and 0 from J, leaving 15 bases between them. The CDR3 DNA reads TGTGCCAGTAGCGCGGGACGTAGCTCCTACGAGCAGTACTTC. It translates to CASSAGRSSYEQYF.

This sequence joins TRBV5-1 and TRBJ1-5; tentative D call: TRBD1 (5 bases). V was clipped by 1 base and J by 3 bases, with 11 bases between them. In germline, CDR1 is SGHRS, CDR2 YFSETQ. The CDR3 extends over 15 amino acids. CDR3 sequence: CASSLLAGSNQPQHF. The CDR3 DNA reads TGCGCCAGCAGCTTGTTGGCAGGGTCCAATCAGCCCCAGCATTTT.

This clonotype appeared a few times. This chain links TRBV27 with TRBJ2-1, with a weak D call TRBD2 (6 bases). The CDR3 runs to 14 residues. The germline V gene encodes CDR1 MNHEY and CDR2 SMNVEV (reference sequence). The germline V and J ends were trimmed by 3 bases and 5 bases, with 11 bases remaining between them. Written as DNA, the CDR3 is TGTGCCAGCAGTTTTGGAGGGGCGGACAATGAGCAGTTCTTC. This sequence encodes CASSFGGADNEQFF.

Written as DNA, the CDR3 is TGTGCCAGTAGTCCCCGACCCGACACTCACACTGAAGCTTTCTTT. Encoded protein: CASSPRPDTHTEAFF. V gene TRBV19 combines with J gene TRBJ1-1; D unclear. V was pared by 5 bases and J by 3 bases, with 16 bases between. The CDR3 sequence is 15 residues long. CDR1 is LNHDA and CDR2 is SQIVND in the germline V gene (reference sequence).

This clonotype has a count of ten or more. This chain links TRBV24-1 with TRBJ1-2; TRBD1 matches 11 bases. J gave up 6 bases and V 4 bases, and 3 bases lay outside the gene matches. CDR3 length: 14 amino acids. Looked up from germline, CDR1 is KGHDR and CDR2 is SFDVKD. CDR3 sequence reads: CATSEGTGGHGYTF. The CDR3 DNA reads as TGTGCCACCAGTGAGGGGACAGGGGGGCATGGCTACACCTTC.

The V gene is TRBV5-6, the J gene TRBJ2-1; a possible D gene is TRBD1 (7 bases). V was pared by 3 bases and J by 9 bases, with 19 bases between. The germline V gene has CDR1 SGHDT and CDR2 YYEEEE. CDR3 length: 15 amino acids. For the CDR3, the DNA is TGTGCCAGCAGCTACAGGGGAGTAGCGGCGTCTGAGCAGTTCTTC. Its translation: CASSYRGVAASEQFF.

In its sample, this clonotype was seen a few times. V usage is TRBV13 and J usage is TRBJ2-3; D gene ambiguous. CDR1 is PRHDT, CDR2 FYEKMQ, per germline (reference sequence). This CDR3 contains 16 residues. V was clipped by 5 bases and J by 1 base, with 16 bases between them. CDR3 in amino acids: CASSRMGVSGTDTQYF. For the CDR3, the DNA is TGTGCCAGCAGCCGGATGGGCGTATCGGGCACAGATACGCAGTATTTT.

There are many counts of this clonotype. The chain joins TRBV5-1 to TRBJ2-7, with D perhaps TRBD2 (6 bases). Between the trimmed V and J ends, which lost 1 base and 6 bases, there was a span of 11 bases. This CDR3 is 13 amino acids long. Per the germline V gene, CDR1 is SGHRS and CDR2 is YFSETQ. As DNA, the CDR3 is TGCGCCAGCAGCTTGCAGGAGGGTTTCGAGCAGTACTTC. This translates into CASSLQEGFEQYF.

This clonotype was found a few times. The chain carries TRBV9 and TRBJ1-3; D is perhaps TRBD1 (6 bases). The ends were cut back, 4 bases at V and 1 base at J, with 15 bases in the middle. The CDR3 spans 16 residues. Germline lookup yields CDR1 SGDLS and CDR2 YYNGEE. The chain's CDR3 is CASSRTGSTSGNTIYF. The CDR3 coding sequence is TGTGCCAGCAGCAGAACAGGGTCGACTTCTGGAAACACCATATATTTT.

This clonotype was found a few times. The J gene is TRBJ1-4, the V gene TRBV4-2; maybe TRBD1 (5 bases). The CDR3 spans 17 residues. Trimming took off 1 base at V and 1 base at J, with 13 bases between the two ends. The germline V gene has CDR1 LGHNA and CDR2 YNFKEQ. This chain's CDR3 is CASSQARGAGTNEKLFF. In nucleotides, the CDR3 is TGTGCCAGCAGCCAAGCACGTGGGGCCGGAACTAATGAAAAACTGTTTTTT.

The chain is built from TRBV2 and TRBJ2-5; 7 bases fit TRBD2. Germline V gives CDR1 SNHLY, CDR2 FYNNEI. The length of the CDR3 is 15 residues. J gave up 5 bases and V 4 bases, and 10 bases lay outside the gene matches. The CDR3 protein is CASSGRASGWETQYF. Here the CDR3 DNA reads TGTGCCAGCAGTGGACGGGCTAGCGGTTGGGAGACCCAGTACTTC.

The chain joins TRBV5-1 to TRBJ2-3, with 9 bases fitting TRBD1. Trimming cost V 3 bases and J 4 bases; bases outside gene matches: 6. Germline V lookup: CDR1 SGHRS, CDR2 YFSETQ. The CDR3 length is 15 residues. CDR3 nucleotides: TGCGCCAGCAGCTCGGACAGGGGTGTCGCAGATACGCAGTATTTT. Translating it yields CASSSDRGVADTQYF.

CDR3 loop: CASWAGESYEQYF. CDR3 DNA sequence: TGTGCCAGTTGGGCAGGGGAATCTTACGAGCAGTACTTC. V is TRBV6-1 and J is TRBJ2-7; tentative D call: TRBD1 (6 bases). V lost 9 bases and J lost 4, with 16 bases in between. The CDR3 covers 13 residues. Per germline, CDR1 MNHNS and CDR2 SASEGT.

This chain links TRBV20-1 with TRBJ1-5; 9 nucleotides agree with TRBD1. V shed 6 bases, J shed 1 base, and the junction held 13 bases outside the gene matches. The CDR3 spans 17 residues. Germline-derived CDR1 and CDR2 are DFQATT and SNEGSKA (reference sequence). The CDR3 DNA follows: TGCAGTGCCAGGGGACAGGGTGATTTGGTGAGCAATCAGCCCCAGCATTTT. It yields the protein CSARGQGDLVSNQPQHF.

The CDR3 nucleotides are TGTGCCAGCAGCCGGTCACAGGGACACGGGGAGCTGTTTTTT. Translation: CASSRSQGHGELFF. The chain is built from TRBV12-3 or TRBV12-4 and TRBJ2-2, with D perhaps TRBD1 (6 bases). Trimming took off 6 bases at V and 7 bases at J, with 15 bases between the two ends. The length of the CDR3 is 14 residues.

This clonotype was detected ten times or more. The V and J genes are TRBV20-1 and TRBJ2-7, with D perhaps TRBD2 (6 bases). V lost 7 bases, J lost 0 bases, and 19 bases lay in between. This CDR3 spans 15 amino acids. Germline values: CDR1 DFQATT, CDR2 SNEGSKA (reference sequence). The CDR3 loop reads CSVKSNGRNSYEQYF. DNA for the CDR3: TGCAGTGTGAAGAGTAACGGGAGAAACTCCTACGAGCAGTACTTC.

The chain employs TRBV6-5 and TRBJ1-6, with a possible D match to TRBD1 (5 bases). Germline V gene data show CDR1 as MNHEY and CDR2 as SVGAGI. With 2 bases removed from V and 0 bases from J, the gap between germline ends came to 8 bases. The CDR3 contains 16 residues. The CDR3 region has the DNA TGTGCCAGCAGTTACGGGGCGAGCTCCTATAATTCACCCCTCCACTTT. It codes for CASSYGASSYNSPLHF.

V and J are TRBV14 and TRBJ2-1, with unresolved D. Trimming took off 1 base at V and 3 bases at J, with 10 bases between the two ends. Germline-derived CDR1 and CDR2 are SGHDN and FVKESK. The CDR3 totals 15 residues. CDR3 sequence reads: CASSQGSPNYNEQFF. The CDR3 DNA follows: TGTGCCAGCAGCCAAGGATCCCCCAACTACAATGAGCAGTTCTTC.

The gene calls are TRBV12-3 or TRBV12-4 and TRBJ1-1, with TRBD1 as a possible D gene (5 bases). The V gene lost 6 bases and the J gene lost 0 bases, with 11 bases spanning the gap. CDR3 length equals 14 residues. DNA of the CDR3: TGTGCCAGCAGGACCAGGGCCATGAACACTGAAGCTTTCTTT. Residues: CASRTRAMNTEAFF.

This clonotype has more than one count but fewer than ten. The gene calls are TRBV29-1 and TRBJ2-2; D perhaps matches TRBD1 (6 bases). Trimming left V 7 bases short and J 6 bases short, with 21 bases between. CDR3 length: 15 amino acids. Germline lookup yields CDR1 SQVTM and CDR2 ANQGSEA. The CDR3 DNA sequence: TGCAGCGGGACGAAACAGAATTCAGGGGCCGGGGAGCTGTTTTTT. Translated: CSGTKQNSGAGELFF.

This clonotype was picked up a small number of times. The chain joins TRBV6-1 to TRBJ2-1; TRBD2 aligns across 13 bases. Trimming removed 6 bases from V and 3 bases from J; junction bases left unmatched: 5. The CDR3 extends over 16 amino acids. The V gene's germline CDR1 is MNHNS and CDR2 SASEGT. In nucleotides, the CDR3 is TGTGCCAGCAGCCGGACTAGCGGGGGCTTCTACAATGAGCAGTTCTTC. Amino acid sequence: CASSRTSGGFYNEQFF.

The DNA of the CDR3 is TGTGCCACCAGGGCCAGGGGCGATTCACCCCTCCACTTT. Protein product: CATRARGDSPLHF. V usage is TRBV15 and J usage is TRBJ1-6, with TRBD1 as a possible D gene (6 bases). The germline CDR1 and CDR2 sequences are LNHNV and YYDKDF (reference sequence). CDR3 length equals 13 residues. V dropped 6 bases and J dropped 8 bases, with 11 bases sitting between them.

The CDR3 region has the DNA TGCAGTGCACGGTGGGGCAGCTCGAACACCGGGGAGCTGTTTTTT. Translating gives CSARWGSSNTGELFF. The chain is built from TRBV20-1 and TRBJ2-2; TRBD1 might be the D (5 bases). The CDR3 covers 15 residues. Trimming took 6 bases from V and 0 from J, leaving 14 bases between them. Germline-derived CDR1 and CDR2 are DFQATT and SNEGSKA (reference sequence).

The chain couples TRBV24-1 to TRBJ2-5; a possible D gene is TRBD1 (6 bases). Germline CDR1 KGHDR, CDR2 SFDVKD. CDR3 size: 13 residues. V was trimmed by 0 bases and J by 5 bases, leaving 6 bases between them. CDR3 sequence (DNA): TGTGCCACCAGTGATTTGAGGGGGGAGACCCAGTACTTC. Translating it yields CATSDLRGETQYF.

This clonotype was seen just once. This sequence joins TRBV4-3 and TRBJ2-1, with D possibly being TRBD1 (5 bases). CDR1 LGHNA and CDR2 YSLEER come from the germline V gene. This CDR3 contains 14 residues. V lost 0 bases and J 9 bases, leaving 12 bases between the germline ends. This chain's CDR3 is CASSQDFRAREQFF. The CDR3 DNA reads TGCGCCAGCAGCCAAGATTTCAGGGCGCGTGAGCAGTTCTTC.

This chain uses TRBV15 with TRBJ2-2, with D hard to call. Germline CDR1 LNHNV, CDR2 YYDKDF (reference sequence). V was pared by 2 bases and J by 0 bases, with 13 bases between. The CDR3 runs to 17 residues. The CDR3 here is CATSRRPLPPNTGELFF. The CDR3 coding sequence is TGTGCCACCAGCAGACGACCTCTTCCACCGAACACCGGGGAGCTGTTTTTT.

This clonotype was detected ten times or more. The J gene is TRBJ2-7, the V gene TRBV29-1; 11 bases agree with TRBD1. Per the germline V gene, CDR1 is SQVTM and CDR2 is ANQGSEA. The CDR3 has 15 amino acids. The V gene end was trimmed by 6 bases and the J gene end by 0 bases; junction bases not matched to a gene: 7. CDR3 sequence reads: CSVRKGTGGSYEQYF. In nucleotides, the CDR3 is TGCAGCGTCCGAAAGGGGACAGGGGGCTCCTACGAGCAGTACTTC.

Here the CDR3 reads CSVEGFLETQYF. As DNA, the CDR3 is TGCAGCGTCGAGGGATTTTTGGAGACCCAGTACTTC. The rearrangement links TRBV29-1 to TRBJ2-5, with a weak D call TRBD2 (5 bases). This CDR3 comprises 12 residues. V lost 6 bases, J lost 5 bases, and 13 bases lay in between. CDR1 and CDR2 from the germline V gene are SQVTM and ANQGSEA.

The genes are TRBV7-9 and TRBJ1-1; D is unclear. The V end was cut by 5 bases, the J end by 10 bases, with 14 bases between. The CDR3 loop spans 12 amino acids. Germline values: CDR1 SEHNR, CDR2 FQNEAQ (reference sequence). For the CDR3, the DNA is TGTGCCAGCAGCCCCATCCCCAAGGGAGCTTTCTTT. Protein product: CASSPIPKGAFF.